This record concerns one T cell receptor (beta chain) sequence. Its antigen remains undetermined. Base qualities are not at hand, and no much larger clone is one base apart. The CDR3 spans 13 residues, from the cysteine through the phenylalanine. Just CDR3 DNA is preserved here, 39 bases in frame from base 1. CDR1 LNHDA and CDR2 SQIVND are derived from the germline V gene (reference sequence). The junction shows trimming of 5 bases on V and 3 bases on J, plus 11 bases between the germline ends. The sample is drawn from a study of blood T cell repertoires in COVID-19 (dated by TCRdb to 2019 to 2021). As for the study more broadly: The collaborator samples originated in the United States, Italy and Spain and spanned the acute and convalescent phases of COVID-19. The prospective study material was composed of cDNA or gDNA derived from T cells, B-cell-depleted T cells, or PBMCs. The dataset comprised deeply sampled blood TCRbeta repertoires from subjects exposed to, actively infected with, or recovered from COVID-19. The repertoires were released in a freely available public database meant as a resource for research on the immune response to SARS-CoV-2. Samples came from the ongoing ImmuneRACE study (first 160 participants) plus 1,254 subjects from 6 global collaborators. Sample metadata almost always included a de-identified subject ID, COVID-19 status, age in years and sex. Where HLA class I and class II types were available, the types were taken from metadata supplied by the sample provider, not from assay-based typing.

One collaborating source in Seattle enrolled patients during active infection and followed them longitudinally through the course of disease. Whole blood was collected in K2EDTA tubes by collaborating institutions according to the institutions' own protocols. Collaborator samples were shipped for TCRbeta analysis as frozen whole blood, isolated PBMCs, or DNA extracted from either sample type. Paper-wide results and their limitations: How much clinical and demographic metadata was included differed by source and by participant, and the metadata was provided uncurated.

TCRbeta CDR3 regions were amplified from genomic DNA by means of the immunoSEQ Assay, a bias-controlled multiplex PCR. The source study handled its data this way. The number of nucleated cells in each sample was estimated from the amplification of reference gene primers within the assay. To quantify the absolute abundance of each unique TCRbeta CDR3 rearrangement, sequence reads were collapsed and filtered. For each sample, productive Simpson clonality was calculated by taking the square root of Simpson's diversity index across productive rearrangements. The source is immuneACCESS, and TCRdb retained only in-frame sequences with V and J called. Part of the clones is not carried over; for the studies checked, unresolved V genes explain less than half of this, and the remainder is unexplained. That table is the source of V, J and clone size, and D and trimming were worked out from the DNA. This sample lists roughly 180,000 clones; 70% to 90% were detected once. More than 5% of the sample lies in the top ten.

Source material: peripheral blood. The sequence was obtained from a woman between 50 and 59 years old with COVID-19, enrolled during active disease. The V and J genes are TRBV19 and TRBJ2-7, with the D gene not clear enough to name. The CDR3 region: CASSPFPGYEQYF. The DNA reads as follows: TGTGCCAGTAGTCCCTTCCCCGGCTACGAGCAGTACTTC.